The 30 T cell receptor beta chains below all came from one sample that was sequenced in a study of T cells in Graves' hyperthyroidism and ophthalmopathy. From RNA transcripts, TCR beta CDR3 regions were amplified. TCR CDR3 underwent first-round RT-PCR with the HTBI primer set. TCRdb re-called the multiplex PCR reads with MiXCR, one entry per CDR3 protein. There are 400,000 to 500,000 distinct CDR3 sequences in the sample; 13% to 15% occur only once, and around a sixth lies in the top ten. Sample: blood. The receptors stem from a woman between 18 and 30 years old with Graves' hyperthyroidism.

This clonotype was counted at least ten times. The CDR3: CASSQDSAYNEQFF. For the CDR3, the DNA is TGTGCCAGCAGCCAAGACAGCGCCTACAATGAGCAGTTCTTC. The chain links TRBV14 to TRBJ2-1; D is ambiguous. This CDR3 has 14 residues. Trimming cost V 0 bases and J 2 bases, with 5 bases left between them. Germline V gene data show CDR1 as SGHDN and CDR2 as FVKESK. The entire variable domain, with the rest obtained from reference TRBV14 and TRBJ2-1, is as follows: EAGVTQFPSHSVIEKGQTVTLRCDPISGHDNLYWYRRVMGKEIKFLLHFVKESKQDESGMPNNRFLAERTGGTYSTLKVQPAELEDSGVYFCASSQDSAYNEQFFGPGTRLTVL.

This clonotype was found many times. The J gene is TRBJ1-2, the V gene TRBV28; TRBD1 matches 7 bases. The length of the CDR3 is 14 residues. Germline V gene data show CDR1 as MDHEN and CDR2 as SYDVKM. V lost 2 bases and J lost 7; bases outside the gene matches: 7. The CDR3 bases are TGTGCCAGCAGTTTAGAGACAGGGATGGGTGGCTACACCTTC. Translation: CASSLETGMGGYTF.

This clonotype was recorded once. The rearrangement joins TRBV19 to TRBJ2-1, with a possible D match to TRBD2 (7 bases). V was trimmed by 9 bases and J by 9 bases, leaving 24 bases between them. The CDR3 extends over 15 amino acids. CDR1 LNHDA and CDR2 SQIVND come from the germline V gene (reference sequence). As DNA, the CDR3 is TGTGCCAGCGCCTTTGGGGGAGGGGGGAGGGGTGAGCAGTTCTTC. Residues: CASAFGGGGRGEQFF. The complete variable domain, with remaining parts taken from reference TRBV19 and TRBJ2-1, reads DGGITQSPKYLFRKEGQNVTLSCEQNLNHDAMYWYRQDPGQGLRLIYYSQIVNDFQKGDIAEGYSVSREKKESFPLTVTSAQKNPTAFYLCASAFGGGGRGEQFFGPGTRLTVL.

This clonotype showed up many times. The chain uses TRBV5-1 and TRBJ2-1; 7 nucleotides match TRBD1. This CDR3 has 14 residues. Germline V CDR1 and CDR2: SGHRS, YFSETQ. V dropped 0 bases and J dropped 6; count of bases not matched to a gene: 3. CDR3 nucleotides: TGCGCCAGCAGCTTGGGACAGGGTTTCAATGAGCAGTTCTTC. This gives the protein CASSLGQGFNEQFF.

Concerning this clonotype itself: This may arise from a read error, as a much more abundant clone is one base away. This chain joins TRBV30 and TRBJ1-1, with D maybe TRBD1 (5 bases). V lost 2 bases to trimming and J lost 1 base, with 8 bases between them. CDR1 is GTSNPN and CDR2 is SVGIG in the germline V gene (reference sequence). The CDR3 is 13 amino acids. CDR3 nucleotide sequence: TGTGCCTGGAGTTATCAGGGGAACACTGAAGCTTTCTTT. The encoded protein is CAWSYQGNTEAFF.

This clonotype has at least ten counts. The genes are TRBV27 and TRBJ2-1; 9 nucleotides match TRBD1. This CDR3 has 15 amino acids. Germline CDR1 reads MNHEY; CDR2 reads SMNVEV (reference sequence). V was pared by 4 bases and J by 5 bases, with 6 bases of the junction left unmatched. Here the CDR3 DNA reads TGTGCCAGCAGTTCGGGACAGGGCTTCCACAATGAGCAGTTCTTC. Translated, it gives CASSSGQGFHNEQFF.

This clonotype was recorded at least ten times. This chain uses TRBV20-1 with TRBJ2-1, with a possible D match to TRBD2 (6 bases). Germline V CDR1 and CDR2: DFQATT, SNEGSKA (reference sequence). Trimming removed 3 bases from V and 0 bases from J, with 18 bases in between. The CDR3 covers 17 residues. The CDR3 DNA reads as TGCAGTGCTAGGGTGGCTAGCGTCGTCAGCTCCTACAATGAGCAGTTCTTC. This encodes CSARVASVVSSYNEQFF.

This clonotype has ten or more counts. Compared with germline, one end of the junction differs, possibly owing to a read error. CDR3 coding DNA: TGCAGCGCTAAAAGGGGCGGCTATGGCTACACCTTC. This gives the protein CSAKRGGYGYTF. The rearrangement uses TRBV20-1 and TRBJ1-2; a weak D match, TRBD1 (5 bases). The CDR3 has 12 amino acids. Germline-derived CDR1 and CDR2 are DFQATT and SNEGSKA (reference sequence).

In its sample, this clonotype was seen a few times. This chain links TRBV6-1 with TRBJ2-1; 8 bases align to TRBD2. V lost 6 bases, J lost 8 bases, and 12 bases stayed unmatched. CDR3 length equals 15 residues. Per the germline V gene, CDR1 is MNHNS and CDR2 is SASEGT. CDR3 in amino acids: CASSRRGGGGDEQFF. DNA for the CDR3: TGTGCCAGCAGCCGCCGGGGGGGGGGGGGGGATGAGCAGTTCTTC.

This clonotype has just a few counts. The chain has TRBV14 and TRBJ1-1; D call uncertain. Per germline, CDR1 SGHDN and CDR2 FVKESK. Trimming pared 1 base from V and 4 bases from J, leaving 16 bases between. The CDR3 loop spans 16 amino acids. This chain's CDR3 is CASSQGGLFGSTEAFF. The CDR3 coding sequence is TGTGCCAGCAGCCAAGGTGGCCTGTTCGGGTCCACTGAAGCTTTCTTT.

This clonotype was seen at least ten times. This chain uses TRBV11-1 with TRBJ2-1, with a possible D match to TRBD1 (6 bases). The CDR3 spans 15 residues. The V end was cut by 3 bases, the J end by 6 bases, with 15 bases between. Germline CDR1 is SGHAT and CDR2 is FQDESV (reference sequence). DNA of the CDR3: TGTGCCAGCAGCTTGGACAGTCCTCGGAGCAATGAGCAGTTCTTC. It is translated as CASSLDSPRSNEQFF. Combining the CDR3 with reference TRBV11-1 and TRBJ2-1 gives the whole variable domain EAEVAQSPRYKITEKSQAVAFWCDPISGHATLYWYRQILGQGPELLVQFQDESVVDDSQLPKDRFSAERLKGVDSTLKIQPAELGDSAMYLCASSLDSPRSNEQFFGPGTRLTVL.

This rearrangement joins TRBV7-8 to TRBJ1-5; a possible D gene is TRBD1 (5 bases). The germline gives CDR1 SGHVS, CDR2 FQNEAQ. Between the trimmed V and J ends, which lost 3 bases and 4 bases, there was a span of 10 bases. CDR3 length: 14 amino acids. Written as DNA, the CDR3 is TGTGCCAGCAGCTTTCGGGGGTTGAATCAGCCCCAGCATTTT. Its protein product is CASSFRGLNQPQHF.

This clonotype occurred many times. The V call is TRBV3-1, the J call TRBJ2-5; no definite D call. Germline CDR1 LGHDT, CDR2 YNNKEL (reference sequence). V lost 5 bases and J lost 4, with 14 bases in between. CDR3 size: 14 residues. The chain's CDR3 is CASSNGRLGETQYF. In DNA form, the CDR3 reads TGTGCCAGCAGCAACGGTCGGCTAGGAGAGACCCAGTACTTC.

This clonotype was counted ten times or more. The CDR3 spells CATRPGPAETQYF. The CDR3 nucleotides are TGTGCCACCAGACCGGGACCTGCGGAGACCCAGTACTTC. V usage is TRBV24-1 and J usage is TRBJ2-5; either TRBD1 or TRBD2 may fit D (5 bases each). CDR1 is KGHDR and CDR2 is SFDVKD in the germline V gene. The CDR3 is 13 amino acids. The V end lost 7 bases, the J end lost 5 bases, and 13 bases lay between the germline ends.

The sample holds many counts of this clonotype. The chain links TRBV27 to TRBJ1-6; D ambiguous. Between the trimmed V and J ends, which lost 7 bases and 4 bases, there was a span of 29 bases. In germline, CDR1 is MNHEY, CDR2 SMNVEV (reference sequence). This CDR3 is 20 amino acids long. The CDR3 loop is CASMISGPRAVRPYNSPLHF. The CDR3 DNA reads TGTGCCAGCATGATTAGCGGTCCGAGGGCCGTAAGACCATATAATTCACCCCTCCACTTT.

Many counts were recorded for this clonotype. This chain joins TRBV27 and TRBJ2-7; unclear D gene. Between the trimmed V and J ends, which lost 3 bases and 2 bases, there was a span of 8 bases. The CDR3 extends over 13 amino acids. Germline V gives CDR1 MNHEY, CDR2 SMNVEV (reference sequence). CDR3 sequence reads: CASSFRRTYEQYF. Written as DNA, the CDR3 is TGTGCCAGCAGTTTTAGGCGCACCTACGAGCAGTACTTC.

This clonotype has at least ten counts. The V gene is TRBV3-1, the J gene TRBJ2-3; D remains ambiguous. Germline V lookup: CDR1 LGHDT, CDR2 YNNKEL (reference sequence). Trimming took off 1 base at V and 2 bases at J, with 13 bases between the two ends. The CDR3 sequence is 16 residues long. The CDR3 sequence: CASSQVSASYTDTQYF. The CDR3 nucleotides are TGTGCCAGCAGCCAAGTATCGGCTTCCTACACAGATACGCAGTATTTT.

The rearrangement joins TRBV7-8 to TRBJ2-1; 10 nucleotides agree with TRBD2. Germline CDR1 is SGHVS and CDR2 is FQNEAQ. The CDR3 consists of 17 residues. V shed 1 base, J shed 9 bases, and the junction held 12 bases outside the gene matches. CDR3 residues: CASSLGIGLAGAGEQFF. The CDR3 DNA reads TGTGCCAGCAGCTTAGGTATCGGGCTAGCGGGAGCCGGTGAGCAGTTCTTC.

This clonotype was seen many times. The J gene is TRBJ2-7, the V gene TRBV10-2; 14 bases fit TRBD2. V was pared by 1 base and J by 3 bases, with 2 bases of the junction left unmatched. CDR3 length equals 16 residues. CDR1 is WSHSY, CDR2 SAAADI, per germline. The CDR3 region is CASSELGLAGVYEQYV. The CDR3 nucleotides are TGCGCCAGCAGTGAGTTGGGACTAGCGGGAGTCTACGAGCAGTACGTC.

In its sample, this clonotype was seen many times. The V gene is TRBV27, the J gene TRBJ1-2; tentative D call: TRBD1 (6 bases). V lost 5 bases to trimming and J lost 8 bases, with 21 bases between them. CDR3 length: 15 residues. Germline loops: CDR1 MNHEY, CDR2 SMNVEV (reference sequence). The CDR3 is CASSPALAGAWGYTF. The CDR3 bases are TGTGCCAGCAGTCCCGCCCTCGCGGGGGCGTGGGGCTACACCTTC.

This clonotype was recorded a few times. V gene TRBV6-1 combines with J gene TRBJ2-3; 13 bases agree with TRBD2. Unmatched junction bases numbered 10, after V lost 0 bases and J lost 4 bases. Per the germline V gene, CDR1 is MNHNS and CDR2 is SASEGT. The CDR3 runs to 19 residues. The CDR3 sequence: CASSEAWTSGSHLADTQYF. The CDR3 region has the DNA TGTGCCAGCAGTGAAGCTTGGACTAGCGGGAGTCATTTGGCAGATACGCAGTATTTT.

This clonotype was seen many times. V and J are TRBV12-3 or TRBV12-4 and TRBJ1-3; 10 bases fit TRBD1. This CDR3 has 18 amino acids. V lost 5 bases to trimming and J lost 0 bases; unmatched junction nucleotides: 10. The CDR3: CASSTYPGQGPSGNTIYF. Here the CDR3 DNA reads TGTGCCAGCAGTACTTATCCGGGACAGGGGCCCTCTGGAAACACCATATATTTT.

This clonotype was seen repeatedly, ten times or more. This rearrangement joins TRBV2 to TRBJ1-2, with 7 bases lining up with TRBD1. The ends lost 3 bases at V and 6 bases at J; junction bases unmatched: 7. This CDR3 is built from 14 residues. In germline, CDR1 is SNHLY, CDR2 FYNNEI. CDR3 nucleotides: TGTGCCAGCAGTGAGGGTCGGACAGGCCATGGCTACACCTTC. Translated: CASSEGRTGHGYTF.

This clonotype was picked up a small number of times. The V and J genes are TRBV6-1 and TRBJ1-4; D is unclear. Trimming took off 1 base at V and 10 bases at J, with 7 bases between the two ends. This CDR3 spans 12 amino acids. CDR1 and CDR2 from the germline V gene are MNHNS and SASEGT. The DNA of the CDR3 is TGTGCCAGCAGTGAAGAGACGGGAAAACTGTTTTTT. This encodes CASSEETGKLFF.

This clonotype was seen at least ten times. The V and J genes are TRBV3-1 and TRBJ1-4; D uncertain. From germline, CDR1 is LGHDT and CDR2 YNNKEL (reference sequence). The V end was cut by 4 bases, the J end by 6 bases, with 9 bases between. This CDR3 is 13 amino acids long. The CDR3 region is CASSLQTDEKLFF. The CDR3 DNA follows: TGTGCCAGCAGCCTGCAGACGGATGAAAAACTGTTTTTT.

This clonotype showed up many times. The chain combines TRBV12-3 or TRBV12-4 with TRBJ2-5; 9 bases fit TRBD2. This CDR3 is 14 amino acids long. Germline trimming cut 1 base from V and 5 bases from J; bases unmatched to any gene: 2. CDR3 coding DNA: TGTGCCAGCAGTTTAGAAAGCGGGAGGGAGACCCAGTACTTC. Protein product: CASSLESGRETQYF.

This clonotype was recorded at least ten times. The chain is built from TRBV19 and TRBJ1-5; D uncertain. The CDR3 is 15 residues long. In germline, CDR1 is LNHDA, CDR2 SQIVND (reference sequence). Trimming stripped 6 bases from V and 2 bases from J, with 14 bases between. The CDR3 DNA is TGTGCCAGTAGGCCCGGTGCAGGCCGCAATCAGCCCCAGCATTTT. It translates to CASRPGAGRNQPQHF.

This clonotype has a count of ten or more. This chain connects TRBV3-1 to TRBJ2-1, with D unresolved. Trimming cost V 3 bases and J 5 bases, with 8 bases left between them. Germline values: CDR1 LGHDT, CDR2 YNNKEL (reference sequence). The CDR3 covers 13 residues. Here the CDR3 reads CASSHADNNEQFF. CDR3 DNA sequence: TGTGCCAGCAGCCACGCCGATAACAATGAGCAGTTCTTC.

This clonotype has ten or more counts. V usage is TRBV27 and J usage is TRBJ2-5; 9 bases agree with TRBD2. CDR3 length: 14 residues. V dropped 6 bases and J dropped 4; count of bases not matched to a gene: 6. The germline gives CDR1 MNHEY, CDR2 SMNVEV (reference sequence). CDR3: CASSSVAGVETQYF. The CDR3 coding sequence is TGTGCCAGCAGCTCTGTAGCGGGAGTAGAGACCCAGTACTTC.

In its sample, this clonotype was seen a few times. V and J are TRBV19 and TRBJ1-2; D is unclear. The germline CDR1 and CDR2 sequences are LNHDA and SQIVND (reference sequence). The CDR3 loop spans 12 amino acids. The V end lost 7 bases, the J end lost 4 bases, and 10 bases lay between the germline ends. The CDR3 DNA sequence: TGTGCCAGTAATAACAGAGGCTATGGCTACACCTTC. Its protein product is CASNNRGYGYTF.